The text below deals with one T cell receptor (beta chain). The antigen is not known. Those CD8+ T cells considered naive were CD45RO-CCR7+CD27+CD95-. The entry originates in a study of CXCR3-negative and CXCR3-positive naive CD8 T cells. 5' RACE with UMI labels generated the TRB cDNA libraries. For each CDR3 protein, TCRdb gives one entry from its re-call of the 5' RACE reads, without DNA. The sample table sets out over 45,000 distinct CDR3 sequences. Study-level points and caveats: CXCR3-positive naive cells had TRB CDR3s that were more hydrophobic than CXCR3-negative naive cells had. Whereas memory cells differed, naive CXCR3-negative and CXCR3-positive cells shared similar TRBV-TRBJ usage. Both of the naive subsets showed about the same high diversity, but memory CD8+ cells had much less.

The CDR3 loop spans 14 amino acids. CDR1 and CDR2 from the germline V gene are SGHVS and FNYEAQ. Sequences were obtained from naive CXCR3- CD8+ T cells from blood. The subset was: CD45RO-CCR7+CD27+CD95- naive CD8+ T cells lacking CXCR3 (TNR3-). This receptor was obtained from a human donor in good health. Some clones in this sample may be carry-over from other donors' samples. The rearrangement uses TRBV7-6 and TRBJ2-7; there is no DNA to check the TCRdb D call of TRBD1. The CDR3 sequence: CASSPGQGLSEQYF.